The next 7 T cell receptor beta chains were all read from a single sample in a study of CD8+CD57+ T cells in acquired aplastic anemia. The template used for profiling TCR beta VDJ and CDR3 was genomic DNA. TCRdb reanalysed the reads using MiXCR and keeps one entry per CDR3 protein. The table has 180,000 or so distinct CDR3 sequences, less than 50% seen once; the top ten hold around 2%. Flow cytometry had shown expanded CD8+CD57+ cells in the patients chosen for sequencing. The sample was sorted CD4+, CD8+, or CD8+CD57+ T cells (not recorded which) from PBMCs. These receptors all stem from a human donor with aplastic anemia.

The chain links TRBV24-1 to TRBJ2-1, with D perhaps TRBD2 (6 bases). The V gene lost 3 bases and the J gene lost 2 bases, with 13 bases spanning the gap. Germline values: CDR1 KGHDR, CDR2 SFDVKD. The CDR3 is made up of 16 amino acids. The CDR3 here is CATSDPRREAYNEQFF. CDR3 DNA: TGTGCCACCAGTGATCCCCGCAGGGAGGCCTACAATGAGCAGTTCTTC.

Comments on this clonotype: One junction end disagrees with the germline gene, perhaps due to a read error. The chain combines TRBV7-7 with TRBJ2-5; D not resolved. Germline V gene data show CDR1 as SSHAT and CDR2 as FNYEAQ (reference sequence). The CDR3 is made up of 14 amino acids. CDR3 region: CASSLDSPQETQYF. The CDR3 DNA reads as TGTGCTAGCAGCTTAGACTCCCCCCAAGAGACCCAGTACTTC. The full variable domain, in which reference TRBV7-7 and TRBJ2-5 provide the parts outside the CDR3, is GAGVSQSPRYKVTKRGQDVTLRCDPISSHATLYWYQQALGQGPEFLTYFNYEAQPDKSGLPSDRFSAERPEGSISTLTIQRTEQRDSAMYRCASSLDSPQETQYFGPGTRLLVL.

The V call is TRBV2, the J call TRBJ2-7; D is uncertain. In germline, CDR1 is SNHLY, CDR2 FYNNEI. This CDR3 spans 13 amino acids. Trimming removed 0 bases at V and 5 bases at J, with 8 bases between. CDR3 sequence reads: CASSEALGHEQYF. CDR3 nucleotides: TGTGCCAGCAGTGAAGCGCTAGGGCACGAGCAGTACTTC.

CDR3 DNA sequence: TGTGCCAGCAGTCAGACGGGGCGAGATACGCAGTATTTT. Translation: CASSQTGRDTQYF. This chain links TRBV6-4 with TRBJ2-3; D is perhaps TRBD1 or TRBD2 (5 bases each). The CDR3 contains 13 residues. CDR1 is MRHNA and CDR2 is SNTAGT in the germline V gene. Trimming shortened V by 5 bases and J by 5 bases, and 11 bases separated the two germline ends.

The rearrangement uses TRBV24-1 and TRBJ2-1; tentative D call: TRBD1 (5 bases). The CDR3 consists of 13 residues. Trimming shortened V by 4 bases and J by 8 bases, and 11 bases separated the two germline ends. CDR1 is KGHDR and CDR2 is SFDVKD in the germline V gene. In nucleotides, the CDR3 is TGTGCCACCAGTGAGTTGGTAGGGGATGAGCAGTTCTTC. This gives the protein CATSELVGDEQFF.

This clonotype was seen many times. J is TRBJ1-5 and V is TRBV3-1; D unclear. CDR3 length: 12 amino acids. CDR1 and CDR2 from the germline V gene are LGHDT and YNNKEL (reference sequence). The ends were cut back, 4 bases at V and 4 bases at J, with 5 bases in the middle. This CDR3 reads CASSLWNQPQHF. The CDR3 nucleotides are TGTGCCAGCAGCCTCTGGAATCAGCCCCAGCATTTT.

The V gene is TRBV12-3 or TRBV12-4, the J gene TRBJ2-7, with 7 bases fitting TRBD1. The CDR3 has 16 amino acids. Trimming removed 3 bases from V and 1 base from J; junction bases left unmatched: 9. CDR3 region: CASSFIPGQISYEQYF. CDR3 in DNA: TGTGCCAGCAGTTTTATACCGGGACAGATATCCTACGAGCAGTACTTC.